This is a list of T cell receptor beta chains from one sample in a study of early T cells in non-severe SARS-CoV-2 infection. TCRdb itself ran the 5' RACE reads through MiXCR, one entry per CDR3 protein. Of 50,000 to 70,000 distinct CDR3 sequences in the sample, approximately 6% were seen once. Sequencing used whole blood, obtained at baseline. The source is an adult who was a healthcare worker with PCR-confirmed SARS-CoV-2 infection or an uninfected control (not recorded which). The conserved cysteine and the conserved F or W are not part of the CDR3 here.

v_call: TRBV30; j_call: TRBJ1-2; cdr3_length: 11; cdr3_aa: AWSRVTDYGYT
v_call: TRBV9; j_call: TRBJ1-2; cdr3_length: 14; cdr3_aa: ASSVGNRGKNYGYT
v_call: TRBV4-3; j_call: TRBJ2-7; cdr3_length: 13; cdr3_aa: ASSPTGAPVYEQY
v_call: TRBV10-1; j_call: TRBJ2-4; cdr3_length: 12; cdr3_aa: ASSARREETIQY
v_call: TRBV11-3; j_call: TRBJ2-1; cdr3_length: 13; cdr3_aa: ASSPGGSRLNEQF
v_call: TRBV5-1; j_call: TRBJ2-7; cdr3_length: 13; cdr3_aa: ASSLHREGAYEQY
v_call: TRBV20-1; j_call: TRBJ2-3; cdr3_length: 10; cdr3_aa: SGQRDPDTQY
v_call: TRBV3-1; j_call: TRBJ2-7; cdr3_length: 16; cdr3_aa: ASSPRLAGGPGTYEQY
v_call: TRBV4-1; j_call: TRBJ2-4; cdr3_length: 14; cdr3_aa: ASSQATTESSNIQY
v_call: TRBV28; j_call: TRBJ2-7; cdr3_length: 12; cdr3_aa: ASSLQGATYEQY